This T cell receptor beta chain derives from a study of blood T cell repertoires in COVID-19. At the level of the study: The samples span acute and convalescent COVID-19 from the United States, Italy and Spain.

Original processing notes: It was from reference gene primer amplification that nucleated cell counts were estimated. Produced via immunoSEQ multiplex PCR; TCRdb's table is partial and in-frame only. From that table come the V and J calls and clone size; the DNA was used to work out D and trimming. The sample lists around 380,000 clones; 81% were seen once. V shed 3 bases and J shed 0 bases, with 14 bases lying between them. CDR3 length: 16 amino acids. CDR1 is MNHNS, CDR2 SASEGT, per germline. This chain connects TRBV6-1 to TRBJ1-1; D unresolved. The sequence derives from a human donor with acute or convalescent COVID-19. The donor label of this sample is uncertain. Specimen: peripheral blood. The CDR3 region is CASSEGRVGMNTEAFF. CDR3 DNA sequence: TGTGCCAGCAGTGAGGGTCGGGTCGGCATGAACACTGAAGCTTTCTTT.